What follows are 9 T cell receptor beta chains derived from one specimen sequenced in a study of blood T cell repertoires in COVID-19. Method: immunoSEQ multiplex PCR; TCRdb's copy keeps in-frame clones and lacks some. The profile covers around 190,000 clones, with around 84% appearing a single time and 3% to 3.5% taken by the ten largest. Specimen: PBMCs or T cells enriched from blood (not recorded which). These receptors all come from a woman younger than 45 who had been exposed to COVID-19.

This clone came up a few times. The J gene is TRBJ1-5, the V gene TRBV19, with 7 bases identical to TRBD1. The V gene's germline CDR1 is LNHDA and CDR2 SQIVND (reference sequence). This CDR3 contains 14 residues. V was clipped by 7 bases and J by 4 bases; unmatched bases: 7. For the CDR3, the DNA is TGTGCCAGTACCTACCTACAGGGGAATCAGCCCCAGCATTTT. This translates into CASTYLQGNQPQHF.

The chain joins TRBV21-1 to TRBJ2-5; TRBD1, the table's D call, lacks a check against the DNA. TRBV21-1 is reported as a pseudogene. This CDR3 contains 18 residues. CDR3 sequence: CASSKKDRGRLFQETQYF. The CDR3 DNA sequence: TGTGCCAGCAGCAAAAAGGACAGGGGGCGTTTGTTCCAAGAGACCCAGTACTTC.

The chain combines TRBV14 with TRBJ2-7; D call uncertain. In germline, CDR1 is SGHDN, CDR2 FVKESK. This CDR3 is built from 11 residues. V dropped 1 base and J dropped 8 bases, with 6 bases sitting between them. The DNA of the CDR3 is TGTGCCAGCAGCCAAGCCGAGAAGCAGTACTTC. It is translated as CASSQAEKQYF. Full variable domain (missing parts from reference TRBV14 and TRBJ2-7): EAGVTQFPSHSVIEKGQTVTLRCDPISGHDNLYWYRRVMGKEIKFLLHFVKESKQDESGMPNNRFLAERTGGTYSTLKVQPAELEDSGVYFCASSQAEKQYFGPGTRLTVT.

This sequence joins TRBV12-3 or TRBV12-4 and TRBJ1-1; D perhaps matches TRBD1 (5 bases). The V end was cut by 1 base, the J end by 10 bases, with 10 bases between. The CDR3 is 12 amino acids. The CDR3 loop is CASSLEWQGAFF. The CDR3, as DNA: TGTGCCAGCAGTTTAGAGTGGCAGGGAGCTTTCTTT.

The chain uses TRBV19 and TRBJ1-6, with a tentative D call TRBD1 (6 bases). CDR3 size: 15 residues. Germline V CDR1 and CDR2: LNHDA, SQIVND (reference sequence). Trimming pared 7 bases from V and 7 bases from J, leaving 17 bases between. The CDR3 protein is CASTAGTFSNSPLHF. For the CDR3, the DNA is TGTGCCAGTACCGCCGGGACATTTTCCAATTCACCCCTCCACTTT.

This sequence joins TRBV15 and TRBJ2-1; D might be TRBD2 (6 bases). V lost 1 base to trimming and J lost 4 bases, with 11 bases between them. CDR1 LNHNV and CDR2 YYDKDF come from the germline V gene (reference sequence). The CDR3 is made up of 15 amino acids. In DNA, the CDR3 is TGTGCCACCAGCAGAGCTCGGGACTGGTACAATGAGCAGTTCTTC. Translation gives CATSRARDWYNEQFF.

The V gene is TRBV24-1, the J gene TRBJ1-3, with TRBD1 as a possible D gene (6 bases). This CDR3 has 15 amino acids. V gave up 3 bases and J gave up 8 bases, with 16 bases separating them. Germline values: CDR1 KGHDR, CDR2 SFDVKD. CDR3 nucleotide sequence: TGTGCCACCAGTGATCGTTCACAGGGTCTGGACACCATATATTTT. Residues: CATSDRSQGLDTIYF.

The genes are TRBV5-6 and TRBJ2-7; maybe TRBD2 (5 bases). V was cut by 2 bases and J by 5 bases, with 14 bases left in between. The V gene's germline CDR1 is SGHDT and CDR2 YYEEEE. The CDR3 sequence is 14 residues long. The CDR3 DNA follows: TGTGCCAGCAGCTTTCGGGGTAGGGTCCACGAGCAGTACTTC. Its translation is CASSFRGRVHEQYF.

This sequence joins TRBV11-2 and TRBJ1-1; D is possibly TRBD1 (5 bases). The CDR3 length is 14 residues. V was shortened by 2 bases and J by 6 bases, with 13 bases between the two germline ends. Germline values: CDR1 SGHAT, CDR2 FQNNGV. CDR3 nucleotide sequence: TGTGCCAGCAGCTTAACCGGGAGGGGCGCTGAAGCTTTCTTT. It encodes CASSLTGRGAEAFF.